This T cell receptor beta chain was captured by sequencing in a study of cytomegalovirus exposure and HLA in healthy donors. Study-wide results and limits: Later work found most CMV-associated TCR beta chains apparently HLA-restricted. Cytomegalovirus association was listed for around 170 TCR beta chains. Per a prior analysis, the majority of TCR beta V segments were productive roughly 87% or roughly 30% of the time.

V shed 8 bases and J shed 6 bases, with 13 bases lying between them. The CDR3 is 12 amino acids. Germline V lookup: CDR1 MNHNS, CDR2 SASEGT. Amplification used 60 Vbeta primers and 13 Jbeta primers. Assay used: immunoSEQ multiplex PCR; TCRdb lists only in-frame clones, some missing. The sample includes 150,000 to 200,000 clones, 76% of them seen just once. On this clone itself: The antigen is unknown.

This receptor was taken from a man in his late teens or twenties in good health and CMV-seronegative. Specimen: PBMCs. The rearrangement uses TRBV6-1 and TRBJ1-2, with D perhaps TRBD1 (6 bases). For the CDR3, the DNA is TGTGCCAGCGAGGAGTACAGGGATGGCTACACCTTC. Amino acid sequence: CASEEYRDGYTF.